This record looks at one T cell receptor beta chain sequence and its context. The germline V gene encodes CDR1 LNHDA and CDR2 SQIVND (reference sequence). The CDR3 runs to 17 residues. With V trimmed by 4 bases and J by 1 base, 12 bases remained unmatched. The data derive from a study of blood T cell repertoires in COVID-19. Study details: The study drew acute and convalescent COVID-19 samples from the United States, Italy and Spain.

Sequencing was performed with immunoSEQ multiplex PCR; in TCRdb, only in-frame clones are kept and a portion is missing. Seen here are some 260,000 clones, more than 70% observed once, and the top ten hold 0.95% to 1%. This receptor was taken from a woman in her 40s who had recovered from COVID-19. The chain joins TRBV19 to TRBJ2-5, with 7 bases fitting TRBD2. The sequenced material came from peripheral blood. The CDR3 spells CASSRGGRVLAQETQYF. For the CDR3, the DNA is TGTGCCAGTAGTAGGGGAGGGAGGGTGTTAGCCCAAGAGACCCAGTACTTC.